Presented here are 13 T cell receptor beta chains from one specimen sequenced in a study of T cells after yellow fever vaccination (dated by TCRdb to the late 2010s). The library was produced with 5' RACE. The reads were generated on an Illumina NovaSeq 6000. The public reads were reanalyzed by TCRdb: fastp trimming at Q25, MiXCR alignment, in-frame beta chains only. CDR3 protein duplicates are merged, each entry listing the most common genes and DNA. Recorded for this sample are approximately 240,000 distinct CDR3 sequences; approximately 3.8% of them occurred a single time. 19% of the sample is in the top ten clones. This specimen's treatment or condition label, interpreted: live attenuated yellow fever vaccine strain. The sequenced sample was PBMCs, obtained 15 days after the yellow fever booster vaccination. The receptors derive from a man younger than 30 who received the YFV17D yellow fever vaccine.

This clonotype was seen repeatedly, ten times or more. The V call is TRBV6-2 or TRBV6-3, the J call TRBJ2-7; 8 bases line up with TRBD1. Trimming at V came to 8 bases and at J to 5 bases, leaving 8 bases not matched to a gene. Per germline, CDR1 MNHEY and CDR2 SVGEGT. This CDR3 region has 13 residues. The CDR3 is CASGAPGGHEQYF. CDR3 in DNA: TGTGCCAGCGGTGCGCCAGGGGGCCACGAGCAGTACTTC.

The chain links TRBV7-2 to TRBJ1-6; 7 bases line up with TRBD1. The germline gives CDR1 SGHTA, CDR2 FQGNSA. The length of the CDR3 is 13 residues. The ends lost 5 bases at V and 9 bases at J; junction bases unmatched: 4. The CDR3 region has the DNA TGTGCCAGCAGCATGACAGGGTCTTCACCCCTCCACTTT. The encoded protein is CASSMTGSSPLHF.

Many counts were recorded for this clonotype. In nucleotides, the CDR3 is TGTGCCAGCAGGGTTCGCGGGGGGCCGAACACCGGGGAGCTGTTTTTT. It is translated as CASRVRGGPNTGELFF. V usage is TRBV7-3 and J usage is TRBJ2-2, with TRBD2 identical over 8 bases. Germline loops: CDR1 SGHTA, CDR2 FQGTGA. The ends lost 6 bases at V and 0 bases at J; junction bases unmatched: 6. The CDR3 spans 16 residues.

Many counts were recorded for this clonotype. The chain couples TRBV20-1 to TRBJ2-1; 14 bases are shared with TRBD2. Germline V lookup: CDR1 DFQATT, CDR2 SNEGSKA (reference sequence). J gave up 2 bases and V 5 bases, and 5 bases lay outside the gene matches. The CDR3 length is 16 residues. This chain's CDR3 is CSALTSGGAAYNEQFF. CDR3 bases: TGCAGTGCTTTGACTAGCGGGGGGGCGGCCTACAATGAGCAGTTCTTC.

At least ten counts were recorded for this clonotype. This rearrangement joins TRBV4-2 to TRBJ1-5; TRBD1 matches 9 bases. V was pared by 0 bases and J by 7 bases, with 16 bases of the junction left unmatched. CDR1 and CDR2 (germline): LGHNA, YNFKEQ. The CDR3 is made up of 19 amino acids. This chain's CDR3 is CASSQDYIGTGQGIQPQHF. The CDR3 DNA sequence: TGTGCCAGCAGCCAAGATTATATTGGCACGGGACAGGGAATCCAGCCCCAGCATTTT.

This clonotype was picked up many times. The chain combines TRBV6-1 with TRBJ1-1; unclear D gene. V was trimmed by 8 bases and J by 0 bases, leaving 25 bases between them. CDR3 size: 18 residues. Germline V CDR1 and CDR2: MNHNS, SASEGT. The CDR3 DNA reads TGTGCCAGCTTAATGTATAGGTTTCGGGATACCATGAACACTGAAGCTTTCTTT. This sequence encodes CASLMYRFRDTMNTEAFF.

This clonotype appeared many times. The CDR3 nucleotides read TGTGCCAGCAGTGGAGGGATTCTAGCGGTAGGGCAGTATTTT. This gives the protein CASSGGILAVGQYF. The genes are TRBV28 and TRBJ2-3; 7 bases agree with TRBD2. Losses at the gene ends were 5 bases for V and 11 bases for J; bases not matched to a gene: 13. Germline lookup yields CDR1 MDHEN and CDR2 SYDVKM. This CDR3 region has 14 residues.

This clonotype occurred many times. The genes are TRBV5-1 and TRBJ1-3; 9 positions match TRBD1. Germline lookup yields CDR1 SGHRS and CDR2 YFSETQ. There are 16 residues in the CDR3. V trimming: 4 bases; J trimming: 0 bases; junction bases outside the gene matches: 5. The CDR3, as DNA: TGCGCCAGCAGCGGGACAGGGACTAGCTCTGGAAACACCATATATTTT. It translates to CASSGTGTSSGNTIYF. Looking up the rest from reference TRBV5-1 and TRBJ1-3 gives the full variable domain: KAGVTQTPRYLIKTRGQQVTLSCSPISGHRSVSWYQQTPGQGLQFLFEYFSETQRNKGNFPGRFSGRQFSNSRSEMNVSTLELGDSALYLCASSGTGTSSGNTIYFGEGSWLTVV.

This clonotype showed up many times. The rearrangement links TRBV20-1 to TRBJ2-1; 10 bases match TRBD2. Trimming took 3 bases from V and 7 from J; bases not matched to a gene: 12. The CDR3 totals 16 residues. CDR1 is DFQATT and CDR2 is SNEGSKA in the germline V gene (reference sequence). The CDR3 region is CSASTSGGVIWNEQFF. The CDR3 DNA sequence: TGCAGTGCTAGTACCAGCGGGGGGGTGATATGGAATGAGCAGTTCTTC.

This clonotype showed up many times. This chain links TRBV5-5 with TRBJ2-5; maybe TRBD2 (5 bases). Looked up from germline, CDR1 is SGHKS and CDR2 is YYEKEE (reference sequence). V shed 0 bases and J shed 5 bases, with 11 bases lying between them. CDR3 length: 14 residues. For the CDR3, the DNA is TGTGCCAGCAGCTTGGCGGACGGCGGGGAGACCCAGTACTTC. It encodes CASSLADGGETQYF.

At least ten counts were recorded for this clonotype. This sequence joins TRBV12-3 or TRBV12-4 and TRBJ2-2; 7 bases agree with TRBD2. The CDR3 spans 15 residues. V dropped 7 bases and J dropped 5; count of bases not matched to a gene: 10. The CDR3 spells CASKPGGRTTGELFF. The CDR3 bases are TGTGCCAGCAAGCCCGGGGGGAGAACAACCGGGGAGCTGTTTTTT.

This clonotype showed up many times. CDR3 coding DNA: TGTGCCAGCAGCTTGATTAGCGGGGGAGAGACCCAGTACTTC. This translates into CASSLISGGETQYF. This chain connects TRBV7-2 to TRBJ2-5; 9 nucleotides match TRBD2. The CDR3 spans 14 residues. Trimming cost V 3 bases and J 4 bases; bases outside gene matches: 3. Germline V CDR1 and CDR2: SGHTA, FQGNSA.

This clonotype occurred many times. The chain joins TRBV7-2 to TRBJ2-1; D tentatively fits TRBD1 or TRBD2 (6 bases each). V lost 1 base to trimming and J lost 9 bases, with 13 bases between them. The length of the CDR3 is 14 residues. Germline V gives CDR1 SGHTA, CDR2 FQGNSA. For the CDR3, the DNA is TGTGCCAGCAGCTTAGTGACGGGGGCCGGTGAGCAGTTCTTC. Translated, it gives CASSLVTGAGEQFF.